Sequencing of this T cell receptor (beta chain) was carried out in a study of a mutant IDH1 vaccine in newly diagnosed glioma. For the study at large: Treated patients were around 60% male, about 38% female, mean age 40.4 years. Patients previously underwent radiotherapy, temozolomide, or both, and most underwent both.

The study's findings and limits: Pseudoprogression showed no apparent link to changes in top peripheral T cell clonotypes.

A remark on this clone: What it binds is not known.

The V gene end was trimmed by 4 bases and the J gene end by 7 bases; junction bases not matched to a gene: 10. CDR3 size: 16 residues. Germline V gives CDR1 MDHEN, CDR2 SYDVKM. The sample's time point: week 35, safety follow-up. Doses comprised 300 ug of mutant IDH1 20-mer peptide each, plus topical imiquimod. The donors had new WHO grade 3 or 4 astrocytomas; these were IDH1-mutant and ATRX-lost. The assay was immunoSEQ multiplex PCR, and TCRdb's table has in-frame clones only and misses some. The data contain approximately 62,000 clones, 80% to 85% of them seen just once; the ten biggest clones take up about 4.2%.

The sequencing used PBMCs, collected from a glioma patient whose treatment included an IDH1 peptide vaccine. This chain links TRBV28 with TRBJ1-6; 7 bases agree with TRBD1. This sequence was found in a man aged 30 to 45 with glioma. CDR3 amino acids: CASSSPTNRGNSPLHF. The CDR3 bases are TGTGCCAGCAGTTCCCCCACGAACAGGGGCAATTCACCCCTCCACTTT.